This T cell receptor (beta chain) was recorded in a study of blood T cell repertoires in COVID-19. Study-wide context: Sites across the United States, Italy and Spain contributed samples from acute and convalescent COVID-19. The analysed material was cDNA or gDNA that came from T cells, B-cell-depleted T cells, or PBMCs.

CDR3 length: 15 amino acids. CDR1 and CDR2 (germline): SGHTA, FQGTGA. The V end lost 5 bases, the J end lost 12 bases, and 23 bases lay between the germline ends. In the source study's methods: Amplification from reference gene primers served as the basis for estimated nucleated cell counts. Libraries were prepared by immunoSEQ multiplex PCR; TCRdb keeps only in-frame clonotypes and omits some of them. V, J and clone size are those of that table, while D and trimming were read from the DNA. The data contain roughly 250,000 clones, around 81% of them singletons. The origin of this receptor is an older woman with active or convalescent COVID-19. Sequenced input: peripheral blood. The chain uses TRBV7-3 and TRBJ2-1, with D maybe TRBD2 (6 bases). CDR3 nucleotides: TGTGCCAGCAGCCCCACCGGCGGGGCGCCTCGGGGGCAGTTCTTC. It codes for CASSPTGGAPRGQFF.